These T cell receptor beta chains were read from a single sample in a study of OX40 agonist ivuxolimab in advanced cancers. Sequencing was performed with immunoSEQ multiplex PCR; in TCRdb, only in-frame clones are kept and a portion is missing. The sample lists tens of thousands of clones, roughly nine tenths occurring once. The material was CD4+ or CD8+ T cells sorted from blood, obtained in a trial of the OX40 agonist ivuxolimab. The source of these receptors is an adult with an advanced solid tumor such as melanoma, head and neck, liver or kidney cancer. Both conserved end residues are part of each CDR3. The order of the fields is V gene, clone size, D gene, J gene, CDR3 protein, CDR3 DNA. The D gene is left open where the match is weak. The size entry is marked missing in some rows and otherwise reads once, few, many or a size class.

>TRBV28|.|TRBD2|TRBJ2-1
CASSLWDLAGEENEQFF
TGTGCCAGCAGTTTATGGGATCTAGCGGGGGAAGAGAACGAGCAGTTCTTC
>TRBV27|once|TRBD2|TRBJ2-1
CASYSGSSYNEQFF
TGTGCCAGTTATAGCGGGAGCTCCTACAATGAGCAGTTCTTC
>TRBV4-1|.|.|TRBJ2-1
CASSQGIRGAPYNEQFF
TGCGCCAGCAGCCAAGGAATACGGGGGGCCCCCTACAATGAGCAGTTCTTC
>TRBV7-2|.|TRBD1|TRBJ1-2
CASSLGGQGLGYTF
TGTGCCAGCAGCTTGGGAGGACAGGGTTTGGGCTACACCTTC
>TRBV5-4|few|.|TRBJ2-7
CASSSVGTNSPEQYF
TGTGCCAGCAGCTCGGTCGGGACCAACTCCCCCGAGCAGTACTTC
>TRBV18|.|.|TRBJ1-4
CASSPGGGIDEKLFF
TGTGCCAGCTCTCCTGGAGGAGGGATTGATGAAAAACTGTTTTTT
>TRBV18|.|TRBD1|TRBJ2-7
CASSPGQGAGEQYF
TGTGCCAGCTCACCTGGACAGGGGGCAGGCGAGCAGTACTTC
>TRBV28|once|.|TRBJ2-1
CASSLWGLSYNEQFF
TGTGCCAGCAGTTTGTGGGGTCTCTCCTACAATGAGCAGTTCTTC
>TRBV12-5|.|.|TRBJ2-1
CASGTLSGEQFF
TGTGCTAGTGGAACCCTAAGCGGCGAGCAGTTCTTC
>TRBV28|.|.|TRBJ1-5
CASSFGNSNQPQHF
TGTGCCAGCAGTTTCGGTAATAGCAATCAGCCCCAGCATTTT
>TRBV6-5|few|.|TRBJ2-7
CASTGLVGEQYF
TGTGCCAGCACCGGGTTGGTTGGCGAGCAGTACTTC
>TRBV7-2|.|.|TRBJ1-1
CASSLNSPNTEAFF
TGTGCCAGCAGCTTAAACAGCCCAAACACTGAAGCTTTCTTT
>TRBV5-1|.|.|TRBJ2-3
CASSVGGGDTDTQYF
TGCGCCAGCAGCGTCGGAGGGGGCGATACAGATACGCAGTATTTT
>TRBV11-3|.|.|TRBJ2-1
CASSFGGSYNEQFF
TGTGCCAGCAGCTTCGGAGGCTCCTACAATGAGCAGTTCTTC
>TRBV6-1|.|.|TRBJ2-3
CASSADTPALSTDTQYF
TGTGCCAGCAGTGCTGATACTCCAGCCCTAAGCACAGATACGCAGTATTTT
>TRBV6-4|.|.|TRBJ2-1
CASSLICHEQFF
TGTGCCAGCAGCTTAATCTGCCATGAGCAGTTCTTC
>TRBV7-9|.|.|TRBJ2-7
CASSFPTGGGYGEQYF
TGTGCCAGCAGCTTCCCAACCGGAGGGGGCTACGGCGAGCAGTACTTC
>TRBV2|.|.|TRBJ1-2
CASSPLGQTGSYTF
TGTGCCAGCAGCCCCCTGGGGCAAACGGGAAGCTACACCTTC
>TRBV7-6|.|.|TRBJ1-3
CASGALGSGNTIYF
TGTGCTAGCGGGGCATTGGGTTCGGGAAACACCATATATTTT
>TRBV7-2|.|TRBD2|TRBJ2-7
CASSLGLAGDEQYF
TGTGCCAGCAGCCTAGGACTAGCGGGAGACGAGCAGTACTTC